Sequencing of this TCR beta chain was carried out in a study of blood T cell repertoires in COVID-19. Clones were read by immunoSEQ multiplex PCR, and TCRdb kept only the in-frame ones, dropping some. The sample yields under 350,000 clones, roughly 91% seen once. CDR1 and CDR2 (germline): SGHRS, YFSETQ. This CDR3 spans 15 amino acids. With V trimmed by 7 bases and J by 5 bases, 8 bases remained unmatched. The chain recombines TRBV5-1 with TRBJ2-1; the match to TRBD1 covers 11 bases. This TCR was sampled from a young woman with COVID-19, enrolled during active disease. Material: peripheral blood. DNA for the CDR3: TGCGCCAGCTTACCCGGACAGGGGGCTAACAATGAGCAGTTCTTC. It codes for CASLPGQGANNEQFF.